The rows below give T cell receptor beta chains drawn from one sample of a study of human T cells and chemical hapten exposure. TCRdb re-called the RACE reads with MiXCR, one entry per CDR3 protein. Of approximately 320,000 distinct CDR3 sequences listed, 4.5% to 7% are singletons. The sample consisted of whole blood, taken in connection with sensitization to the hapten diphenylcyclopropenone (DPC). The receptors stem from a woman aged 18-30 years with alopecia areata. Some clones in this sample may be carry-over from other donors' samples. Each CDR3 is given with its conserved first and last residue. The order of the fields is clone size, V gene, J gene, D gene, CDR3 protein, CDR3 DNA. A D gene is named only where the DNA matches it firmly. Where a row states a size, it is once, few, many or the class of an expanded clone; other rows omit it.

clone size: NA; V gene: TRBV13; J gene: TRBJ2-3; D gene: TRBD1; CDR3 protein: CASSPGQGYEGTDTQYF; CDR3 DNA: TGTGCCAGCAGCCCCGGACAGGGGTATGAAGGCACAGATACGCAGTATTTT
clone size: many; V gene: TRBV28; J gene: TRBJ2-6; D gene: TRBD1; CDR3 protein: CASRTGSGANVLTF; CDR3 DNA: TGTGCCAGCAGGACAGGGTCTGGGGCCAACGTCCTGACTTTC
clone size: few; V gene: TRBV19; J gene: TRBJ2-7; D gene: NA; CDR3 protein: CASREQARAYEQYF; CDR3 DNA: TGTGCCAGCCGGGAGCAGGCGAGAGCCTACGAGCAGTACTTC
clone size: many; V gene: TRBV5-6; J gene: TRBJ1-2; D gene: TRBD1; CDR3 protein: CASSWTGASGYTF; CDR3 DNA: TGTGCCAGCAGCTGGACAGGGGCGAGTGGCTACACCTTC
clone size: NA; V gene: TRBV7-7; J gene: TRBJ2-1; D gene: NA; CDR3 protein: CASSSTPKMGNEQFF; CDR3 DNA: TGTGCTAGCAGCTCGACCCCTAAGATGGGCAATGAGCAGTTCTTC
clone size: NA; V gene: TRBV7-9; J gene: TRBJ2-4; D gene: NA; CDR3 protein: CASSFDGEAKNIQYF; CDR3 DNA: TGTGCCAGCAGTTTCGACGGTGAAGCCAAAAACATTCAGTACTTC
clone size: NA; V gene: TRBV28; J gene: TRBJ1-6; D gene: TRBD1; CDR3 protein: CASSSPRVEGANSPLHF; CDR3 DNA: TGTGCCAGCAGTTCCCCCCGCGTTGAGGGGGCTAATTCACCCCTCCACTTT
clone size: few; V gene: TRBV11-2; J gene: TRBJ2-7; D gene: NA; CDR3 protein: CASSLSVRGDEQYF; CDR3 DNA: TGTGCCAGCAGCTTAAGTGTCAGGGGCGACGAGCAGTACTTC
clone size: many; V gene: TRBV6-2/TRBV6-3; J gene: TRBJ1-5; D gene: NA; CDR3 protein: CASSNRTVVYSNQPQHF; CDR3 DNA: TGTGCCAGCAGTAACCGGACAGTGGTATATAGCAATCAGCCCCAGCATTTT
clone size: many; V gene: TRBV2; J gene: TRBJ2-3; D gene: TRBD2; CDR3 protein: CASSGTSGTQYF; CDR3 DNA: TGTGCCAGCAGCGGGACTAGCGGTACGCAGTATTTT
clone size: NA; V gene: TRBV27; J gene: TRBJ2-4; D gene: TRBD1; CDR3 protein: CASRDRVNIQYF; CDR3 DNA: TGTGCCAGCCGGGACAGGGTCAACATTCAGTACTTC
clone size: NA; V gene: TRBV7-3; J gene: TRBJ2-1; D gene: NA; CDR3 protein: CASSPSAGAGYNEQFF; CDR3 DNA: TGTGCCAGCAGCCCCAGCGCGGGGGCCGGGTACAATGAGCAGTTCTTC
clone size: NA; V gene: TRBV5-4; J gene: TRBJ2-7; D gene: TRBD1; CDR3 protein: CASSPKGQGGDEQYF; CDR3 DNA: TGTGCCAGCAGCCCGAAAGGACAGGGAGGCGACGAGCAGTACTTC
clone size: few; V gene: TRBV6-5; J gene: TRBJ1-1; D gene: NA; CDR3 protein: CASSSLVGPEAFF; CDR3 DNA: TGTGCCAGCAGTTCCCTGGTTGGGCCTGAAGCTTTCTTT
clone size: many; V gene: TRBV20-1; J gene: TRBJ2-1; D gene: TRBD1; CDR3 protein: CSAGDSPNEQFF; CDR3 DNA: TGCAGTGCGGGGGACAGCCCCAATGAGCAGTTCTTC
clone size: many; V gene: TRBV7-2; J gene: TRBJ1-2; D gene: NA; CDR3 protein: CASSLAGQTDYGYTF; CDR3 DNA: TGTGCCAGCAGCTTAGCAGGGCAGACCGACTATGGCTACACCTTC
clone size: many; V gene: TRBV13; J gene: TRBJ2-7; D gene: NA; CDR3 protein: CASSLGRGSYEQYF; CDR3 DNA: TGTGCCAGCAGCTTAGGCAGGGGCTCCTACGAGCAGTACTTC
clone size: NA; V gene: TRBV20-1; J gene: TRBJ2-1; D gene: NA; CDR3 protein: CSAKGSLQGTEQFF; CDR3 DNA: TGCAGTGCTAAGGGATCCCTTCAGGGAACTGAGCAGTTCTTC
clone size: many; V gene: TRBV7-2; J gene: TRBJ2-6; D gene: NA; CDR3 protein: CASSFLFIGAGANVLTF; CDR3 DNA: TGTGCCAGCAGCTTTTTGTTTATCGGGGCTGGGGCCAACGTCCTGACTTTC
clone size: many; V gene: TRBV29-1; J gene: TRBJ1-1; D gene: TRBD1; CDR3 protein: CSVEGAGGHTEAFF; CDR3 DNA: TGCAGCGTTGAAGGGGCAGGGGGCCACACTGAAGCTTTCTTT
clone size: few; V gene: TRBV6-5; J gene: TRBJ1-6; D gene: NA; CDR3 protein: CASSYQGQPWSPLHF; CDR3 DNA: TGTGCCAGCAGTTACCAAGGACAGCCTTGGTCACCCCTCCACTTT
clone size: NA; V gene: TRBV15; J gene: TRBJ2-5; D gene: NA; CDR3 protein: CATSRPLETQYF; CDR3 DNA: TGTGCCACCAGCAGACCCTTAGAGACCCAGTACTTC
clone size: few; V gene: TRBV29-1; J gene: TRBJ2-7; D gene: TRBD2; CDR3 protein: CSVESTSGGYEQYF; CDR3 DNA: TGCAGCGTTGAGTCAACTAGCGGGGGCTACGAGCAGTACTTC
clone size: many; V gene: TRBV29-1; J gene: TRBJ1-6; D gene: NA; CDR3 protein: CSASGGPNSPLHF; CDR3 DNA: TGCAGCGCATCCGGGGGGCCCAATTCACCCCTCCACTTT
clone size: NA; V gene: TRBV12-3/TRBV12-4; J gene: TRBJ1-1; D gene: NA; CDR3 protein: CASTLGGTTEAFF; CDR3 DNA: TGTGCCAGCACCCTGGGGGGCACCACTGAAGCTTTCTTT
clone size: many; V gene: TRBV12-3/TRBV12-4; J gene: TRBJ1-2; D gene: NA; CDR3 protein: CASSLQATNYGYTF; CDR3 DNA: TGTGCCAGCAGTTTACAGGCCACTAACTATGGCTACACCTTC
clone size: many; V gene: TRBV5-4; J gene: TRBJ1-6; D gene: NA; CDR3 protein: CASSLVQGGSPLHF; CDR3 DNA: TGTGCCAGCAGCTTGGTCCAGGGTGGTTCACCCCTCCACTTT
clone size: many; V gene: TRBV12-3/TRBV12-4; J gene: TRBJ1-1; D gene: NA; CDR3 protein: CASSLTVNTEAFF; CDR3 DNA: TGTGCCAGCAGCTTAACAGTGAACACTGAAGCTTTCTTT
clone size: many; V gene: TRBV6-5; J gene: TRBJ1-2; D gene: TRBD1; CDR3 protein: CASQDHITGDYGYTF; CDR3 DNA: TGTGCCAGCCAAGACCATATTACAGGGGACTATGGCTACACCTTC
clone size: NA; V gene: TRBV12-3/TRBV12-4; J gene: TRBJ1-5; D gene: NA; CDR3 protein: CASRQGISNQPQHF; CDR3 DNA: TGTGCCAGCAGACAGGGAATTAGCAATCAGCCCCAGCATTTT
clone size: many; V gene: TRBV7-8; J gene: TRBJ1-1; D gene: NA; CDR3 protein: CASSLGAGAGTEAFF; CDR3 DNA: TGTGCCAGCAGCTTAGGGGCGGGGGCAGGCACTGAAGCTTTCTTT
clone size: many; V gene: TRBV12-5; J gene: TRBJ2-3; D gene: NA; CDR3 protein: CASGLVLEGTQYF; CDR3 DNA: TGTGCTAGTGGTTTGGTACTCGAGGGTACGCAGTATTTT
clone size: many; V gene: TRBV12-3/TRBV12-4; J gene: TRBJ2-1; D gene: NA; CDR3 protein: CASSRTGFYNEQFF; CDR3 DNA: TGTGCCAGCAGCCGAACAGGGTTCTACAATGAGCAGTTCTTC
clone size: few; V gene: TRBV7-9; J gene: TRBJ2-7; D gene: NA; CDR3 protein: CASIEQGNEQYF; CDR3 DNA: TGTGCCAGCATCGAACAGGGAAACGAGCAGTACTTC
clone size: NA; V gene: TRBV27; J gene: TRBJ2-2; D gene: NA; CDR3 protein: CASMYTGELFF; CDR3 DNA: TGTGCCAGCATGTACACCGGGGAGCTGTTTTTT
clone size: many; V gene: TRBV7-9; J gene: TRBJ2-1; D gene: TRBD2; CDR3 protein: CASSTTSAHNEQFF; CDR3 DNA: TGTGCCAGCAGCACGACTAGCGCCCACAATGAGCAGTTCTTC
clone size: few; V gene: TRBV19; J gene: TRBJ2-7; D gene: TRBD1; CDR3 protein: CASTPGQGAGEQYF; CDR3 DNA: TGTGCCAGCACTCCGGGACAGGGGGCAGGGGAGCAGTACTTC
clone size: many; V gene: TRBV6-2/TRBV6-3; J gene: TRBJ2-7; D gene: NA; CDR3 protein: CASSRGLPRQYF; CDR3 DNA: TGTGCCAGCAGTCGCGGACTCCCCCGGCAGTACTTC
clone size: many; V gene: TRBV7-2; J gene: TRBJ1-2; D gene: NA; CDR3 protein: CASSLDTSDSLNYGYTF; CDR3 DNA: TGTGCCAGCAGCTTAGATACTTCGGACAGCCTTAACTATGGCTACACCTTC
clone size: NA; V gene: TRBV2; J gene: TRBJ2-4; D gene: NA; CDR3 protein: CASSATENIQYF; CDR3 DNA: TGTGCCAGCAGTGCCACCGAAAACATTCAGTACTTC
clone size: many; V gene: TRBV20-1; J gene: TRBJ1-1; D gene: NA; CDR3 protein: CSAIGQQNTEAFF; CDR3 DNA: TGCAGTGCTATTGGACAGCAAAACACTGAAGCTTTCTTT
clone size: few; V gene: TRBV5-6; J gene: TRBJ2-7; D gene: NA; CDR3 protein: CASSSRTAYEQYF; CDR3 DNA: TGTGCCAGCAGCTCTAGGACAGCCTACGAGCAGTACTTC
clone size: many; V gene: TRBV7-8; J gene: TRBJ2-3; D gene: NA; CDR3 protein: CASSLVRVQTRTDTQYF; CDR3 DNA: TGTGCCAGCAGCTTAGTGAGGGTACAGACTAGAACAGATACGCAGTATTTT
clone size: NA; V gene: TRBV5-6; J gene: TRBJ2-4; D gene: NA; CDR3 protein: CASSHVSAKNIQYF; CDR3 DNA: TGTGCCAGCAGCCACGTGTCAGCCAAAAACATTCAGTACTTC
clone size: many; V gene: TRBV4-1; J gene: TRBJ2-3; D gene: TRBD1; CDR3 protein: CASSQEKGAYPDTQYF; CDR3 DNA: TGCGCCAGCAGCCAAGAAAAGGGGGCGTATCCAGATACGCAGTATTTT
clone size: many; V gene: TRBV11-1; J gene: TRBJ2-7; D gene: NA; CDR3 protein: CASSLVESYEQYF; CDR3 DNA: TGTGCCAGCAGCTTAGTAGAGAGTTACGAGCAGTACTTC
clone size: few; V gene: TRBV6-2/TRBV6-3; J gene: TRBJ1-6; D gene: TRBD1; CDR3 protein: CASNPTGRNSPLHF; CDR3 DNA: TGTGCCAGCAACCCGACAGGGAGGAATTCACCCCTCCACTTT
clone size: many; V gene: TRBV20-1; J gene: TRBJ2-3; D gene: TRBD1; CDR3 protein: CSGKDRAGLGWEDTQYF; CDR3 DNA: TGCAGTGGGAAGGACAGGGCGGGTTTAGGTTGGGAAGATACGCAGTATTTT
clone size: few; V gene: TRBV12-3/TRBV12-4; J gene: TRBJ1-1; D gene: NA; CDR3 protein: CASSPAGGGTEAFF; CDR3 DNA: TGTGCCAGCAGTCCCGCCGGGGGGGGGACTGAAGCTTTCTTT
clone size: NA; V gene: TRBV27; J gene: TRBJ2-3; D gene: NA; CDR3 protein: CASSFRIRGRGENTQYF; CDR3 DNA: TGTGCCAGCAGTTTTAGAATCCGAGGTCGAGGAGAAAATACGCAGTATTTT
clone size: many; V gene: TRBV28; J gene: TRBJ2-5; D gene: TRBD2; CDR3 protein: CASSRPGVAGPQETQYF; CDR3 DNA: TGTGCCAGCAGTCGCCCTGGAGTAGCGGGGCCCCAAGAGACCCAGTACTTC
clone size: NA; V gene: TRBV27; J gene: TRBJ2-3; D gene: NA; CDR3 protein: CASRQASTDTQYF; CDR3 DNA: TGTGCCAGCAGACAGGCATCCACAGATACGCAGTATTTT
clone size: few; V gene: TRBV6-5; J gene: TRBJ2-3; D gene: TRBD2; CDR3 protein: CASSYGATSGASTDTQYF; CDR3 DNA: TGTGCCAGCAGTTATGGGGCGACTAGCGGGGCAAGCACAGATACGCAGTATTTT
clone size: NA; V gene: TRBV18; J gene: TRBJ1-1; D gene: NA; CDR3 protein: CASSQDIVNTEAFF; CDR3 DNA: TGTGCCAGCTCCCAAGACATCGTGAACACTGAAGCTTTCTTT
clone size: many; V gene: TRBV27; J gene: TRBJ1-3; D gene: NA; CDR3 protein: CASSLTGTGNTIYF; CDR3 DNA: TGTGCCAGCAGTTTAACTGGTACTGGAAACACCATATATTTT